The 30 T cell receptor beta chains in this list originate from one sample, sequenced in a study of blood T cell repertoires in COVID-19. Clones were read by immunoSEQ multiplex PCR, and TCRdb kept only the in-frame ones, dropping some. There are under 200,000 clones in the sample; around four fifths occur only once, and about 19% lies in the top ten. The sample consisted of peripheral blood. The source is a woman in her 70s who had recovered from COVID-19.

The chain couples TRBV4-1 to TRBJ2-7, with D unclear. The CDR3 consists of 12 residues. In germline, CDR1 is MGHRA, CDR2 YSYEKL. V was trimmed by 2 bases and J by 7 bases, leaving 9 bases between them. The CDR3 sequence: CASSQRPGEQYF. The CDR3 DNA is TGCGCCAGCAGCCAAAGGCCCGGGGAGCAGTACTTC.

The rearrangement links TRBV5-1 to TRBJ1-1, with D hard to call. Trimming removed 0 bases from V and 1 base from J, with 10 bases in between. The germline CDR1 and CDR2 sequences are SGHRS and YFSETQ. The CDR3 covers 15 residues. CDR3 region: CASSLAGEENTEAFF. In DNA form, the CDR3 reads TGCGCCAGCAGCTTGGCCGGGGAGGAGAACACTGAAGCTTTCTTT.

V usage is TRBV7-3 and J usage is TRBJ1-2; TRBD1 matches at 9 bases. Trimming took 5 bases from V and 8 from J; bases not matched to a gene: 9. CDR1 SGHTA and CDR2 FQGTGA come from the germline V gene. This CDR3 comprises 14 residues. The CDR3 DNA follows: TGTGCCAGCAGCCCACAGGGGGCCCTGGAGGGCTACACCTTC. It yields the protein CASSPQGALEGYTF.

J is TRBJ2-6 and V is TRBV18; 11 bases align to TRBD1. This CDR3 comprises 17 residues. Germline CDR1 KGHSH, CDR2 LQKENI. The J segment lost 1 base and the V segment lost 3 bases, leaving 2 bases of the junction unmatched. Here the CDR3 DNA reads TGTGCCAGCTCACCCGGGACAGGGGGGTCTGGGGCCAACGTCCTGACTTTC. Translated, it gives CASSPGTGGSGANVLTF.

V gene TRBV19 combines with J gene TRBJ1-2; TRBD1 is a possible D gene (5 bases). V gave up 2 bases and J gave up 7 bases, with 14 bases separating them. The CDR3 is 14 amino acids. The germline V gene has CDR1 LNHDA and CDR2 SQIVND (reference sequence). CDR3 coding DNA: TGTGCCAGTAGTATATATACGGCCCAGGGTGGCTACACCTTC. This encodes CASSIYTAQGGYTF.

The V call is TRBV7-6, the J call TRBJ1-2; 10 nucleotides align to TRBD1. CDR3 length equals 16 residues. After removal of 4 bases from V and 8 bases from J, the junction contained 13 bases not matched to a gene. Germline V gives CDR1 SGHVS, CDR2 FNYEAQ. CDR3 region: CASSSRTGGSSRGYTF. The CDR3 DNA reads as TGTGCCAGCAGCTCAAGGACAGGGGGATCTTCTCGGGGCTACACCTTC. Full variable domain (rest looked up from reference TRBV7-6 and TRBJ1-2): GAGVSQSPRYKVTKRGQDVALRCDPISGHVSLYWYRQALGQGPEFLTYFNYEAQQDKSGLPNDRFSAERPEGSISTLTIQRTEQRDSAMYRCASSSRTGGSSRGYTFGSGTRLTVV.

The table lists this clone with a count of one. This chain joins TRBV29-1 and TRBJ2-5; 7 bases are a match to TRBD2. From germline, CDR1 is SQVTM and CDR2 ANQGSEA. The CDR3 covers 13 residues. With 5 bases clipped from V and 5 bases from J, the junction kept 8 bases outside the gene matches. CDR3 coding DNA: TGCAGCGTTCGGCGGGGAGGGAGGGAGACCCAGTACTTC. It is translated as CSVRRGGRETQYF.

V usage is TRBV4-2 and J usage is TRBJ2-7; 9 bases are a match to TRBD2. The CDR3 length is 15 residues. Germline CDR1 LGHNA, CDR2 YNFKEQ. The V segment lost 1 base and the J segment 3 bases; nucleotides outside the gene matches: 4. The chain's CDR3 is CASSQASGKVYEQYF. In nucleotides, the CDR3 is TGTGCCAGCAGCCAAGCTAGCGGGAAGGTCTACGAGCAGTACTTC.

This chain joins TRBV5-1 and TRBJ2-7, with 8 positions matching TRBD1. CDR1 is SGHRS, CDR2 YFSETQ, per germline. Trimming took 5 bases from V and 3 from J; bases not matched to a gene: 10. This CDR3 has 15 residues. The CDR3 reads CASRDRTGMGYEQYF. The CDR3 DNA reads TGCGCCAGCAGGGATCGGACAGGGATGGGCTACGAGCAGTACTTC.

The chain combines TRBV7-3 with TRBJ2-1; 9 nucleotides align to TRBD2. V was pared by 1 base and J by 9 bases, with 7 bases of the junction left unmatched. This CDR3 has 15 amino acids. CDR1 SGHTA and CDR2 FQGTGA come from the germline V gene. The DNA of the CDR3 is TGTGCCAGCAGCTTAATGGTAGCGGGAGTGCCTGAGCAGTTCTTC. Its protein product is CASSLMVAGVPEQFF. Drawing the rest from reference TRBV7-3 and TRBJ2-1, the complete variable domain is GAGVSQTPSNKVTEKGKYVELRCDPISGHTALYWYRQSLGQGPEFLIYFQGTGAADDSGLPNDRFFAVRPEGSVSTLKIQRTERGDSAVYLCASSLMVAGVPEQFFGPGTRLTVL.

The chain combines TRBV29-1 with TRBJ2-5, with D maybe TRBD1 (5 bases). The V end lost 1 base, the J end lost 1 base, and 13 bases lay between the germline ends. The CDR3 length is 15 residues. Germline assignment: CDR1 SQVTM and CDR2 ANQGSEA. The chain's CDR3 is CSVEGGRATQETQYF. DNA for the CDR3: TGCAGCGTTGAAGGTGGCAGGGCGACCCAAGAGACCCAGTACTTC.

This chain uses TRBV6-5 with TRBJ2-7; TRBD1 aligns across 7 bases. The CDR3 is 15 amino acids. With V trimmed by 0 bases and J by 3 bases, 5 bases remained unmatched. Germline CDR1 reads MNHEY; CDR2 reads SVGAGI. DNA of the CDR3: TGTGCCAGCAGTTACTCGAGGGACAGACGCTACGAGCAGTACTTC. Residues: CASSYSRDRRYEQYF.

V usage is TRBV7-6 and J usage is TRBJ2-7; TRBD2 is a possible D gene (6 bases). The CDR3 is made up of 15 amino acids. Germline CDR1 SGHVS, CDR2 FNYEAQ. V lost 5 bases to trimming and J lost 4 bases, with 18 bases between them. This CDR3 is CASSPRVAGPYEQYF. The CDR3 DNA is TGTGCCAGCAGCCCGCGGGTGGCGGGGCCTTACGAGCAGTACTTC.

As for this clone: This CDR3 is also generated by other DNA sequences in the sample. The J gene is TRBJ1-2, the V gene TRBV6-5; 7 nucleotides line up with TRBD1. After removal of 2 bases from V and 8 bases from J, the junction contained 2 bases not matched to a gene. Germline loops: CDR1 MNHEY, CDR2 SVGAGI. The CDR3 covers 12 residues. Written as DNA, the CDR3 is TGTGCCAGCAGTTACCCAGGGGGAGGCTACACCTTC. Translating it yields CASSYPGGGYTF.

This clone has more than one count but fewer than ten. V usage is TRBV10-3 and J usage is TRBJ2-1; tentative D call: TRBD2 (6 bases). Germline V CDR1 and CDR2: ENHRY, SYGVKD. V was trimmed by 10 bases and J by 0 bases, leaving 28 bases between them. There are 19 residues in the CDR3. CDR3 coding DNA: TGTGCCACCTTCGAACGTGGCGGGGAGGAAGCGGGCTCCTACAATGAGCAGTTCTTC. It is translated as CATFERGGEEAGSYNEQFF.

J is TRBJ2-7 and V is TRBV21-1; the table's TRBD2 call for D was not verified on the DNA. TRBV21-1 constitutes a pseudogene. The CDR3 contains 18 residues. The CDR3 loop reads CASIIKGAARGASYEQYF. In DNA, the CDR3 is TGTGCCAGCATCATAAAAGGGGCAGCCCGGGGGGCCTCCTACGAGCAGTACTTC.

The CDR3 nucleotides read TGTGCCAGCAGCTTAACCCGACGCTCAGGCCTGGTCGATAATGAGCAGTTCTTC. It yields the protein CASSLTRRSGLVDNEQFF. The chain combines TRBV7-8 with TRBJ2-1; D gene unclear. V shed 2 bases and J shed 7 bases, with 24 bases lying between them. Germline values: CDR1 SGHVS, CDR2 FQNEAQ. This CDR3 has 18 amino acids.

The chain couples TRBV11-1 to TRBJ2-7, with TRBD2 identical over 8 bases. Germline CDR1 reads SGHAT; CDR2 reads FQDESV (reference sequence). Trimming took 6 bases from V and 5 from J; bases not matched to a gene: 6. The CDR3 extends over 13 amino acids. The CDR3 loop reads CASRGSGSDEQYF. CDR3 nucleotide sequence: TGTGCCAGCAGGGGCAGCGGGAGCGACGAGCAGTACTTC.

In its sample, this clone was seen a few times. The gene calls are TRBV5-1 and TRBJ2-2; D gene unclear. The ends were cut back, 5 bases at V and 1 base at J, with 9 bases in the middle. CDR1 is SGHRS, CDR2 YFSETQ, per germline. The CDR3 runs to 14 residues. In DNA, the CDR3 is TGCGCCAGCAGGCGTGGCGGGAACACCGGGGAGCTGTTTTTT. Residues: CASRRGGNTGELFF.

This clone was counted a few times. The V call is TRBV24-1, the J call TRBJ2-5; tentative D call: TRBD1 (6 bases). The germline gives CDR1 KGHDR, CDR2 SFDVKD. The CDR3 is 14 amino acids. Trimming shortened V by 4 bases and J by 2 bases, and 10 bases separated the two germline ends. In DNA, the CDR3 is TGTGCCACCAGTGAAACCGGGACACAAGAGACCCAGTACTTC. Its protein product is CATSETGTQETQYF.

This chain uses TRBV7-9 with TRBJ1-1; 10 nucleotides agree with TRBD1. This CDR3 is built from 19 residues. The germline V gene has CDR1 SEHNR and CDR2 FQNEAQ (reference sequence). Trimming removed 5 bases from V and 4 bases from J; junction bases left unmatched: 19. CDR3 in amino acids: CASSTTWGIGDRGGTEAFF. CDR3 coding DNA: TGTGCCAGCAGCACCACGTGGGGGATCGGGGACAGGGGAGGCACTGAAGCTTTCTTT.

This chain joins TRBV5-1 and TRBJ1-2, with D possibly being TRBD1 (6 bases). Trimming took off 6 bases at V and 8 bases at J, with 20 bases between the two ends. Germline CDR1 reads SGHRS; CDR2 reads YFSETQ. The CDR3 is 14 residues long. The CDR3 sequence is CASTPGGQGFGYTF. CDR3 DNA: TGCGCCAGCACCCCCGGGGGGCAGGGGTTCGGCTACACCTTC.

The J gene is TRBJ2-5, the V gene TRBV4-3; 7 positions match TRBD2. The ends lost 11 bases at V and 5 bases at J; junction bases unmatched: 14. The germline V gene has CDR1 LGHNA and CDR2 YSLEER. The CDR3 extends over 14 amino acids. Here the CDR3 reads CAPRRGEVRETQYF. The CDR3 DNA sequence: TGCGCCCCCCGCCGGGGGGAGGTTCGGGAGACCCAGTACTTC.

This clone was seen only once. The chain couples TRBV18 to TRBJ1-2; D is possibly TRBD1 (6 bases). Trimming took off 3 bases at V and 8 bases at J, with 13 bases between the two ends. The CDR3 spans 13 residues. Germline V gives CDR1 KGHSH, CDR2 LQKENI. The CDR3 spells CASSPPGARGYTF. The DNA for the CDR3 is TGTGCCAGCTCACCGCCAGGGGCGCGGGGCTACACCTTC.

The chain's CDR3 is CAIYGGRGGDQPQHF. The CDR3, as DNA: TGTGCCATATACGGGGGGCGCGGGGGCGATCAGCCCCAGCATTTT. The V and J genes are TRBV6-5 and TRBJ1-5, with D tentatively TRBD1 (6 bases). V lost 10 bases and J lost 5, with 21 bases in between. CDR3 length equals 15 residues. CDR1 is MNHEY, CDR2 SVGAGI, per germline.

The chain combines TRBV7-9 with TRBJ2-1; TRBD2 might be the D (6 bases). The CDR3 has 14 residues. V lost 1 base and J lost 7, with 11 bases in between. From germline, CDR1 is SEHNR and CDR2 FQNEAQ (reference sequence). The CDR3 loop reads CASSLVAAPNEQFF. The CDR3 DNA reads TGTGCCAGCAGCTTAGTAGCGGCCCCGAATGAGCAGTTCTTC.

This chain connects TRBV7-2 to TRBJ1-2; unclear D gene. V gave up 3 bases and J gave up 6 bases, with 11 bases separating them. This CDR3 contains 13 residues. Germline V lookup: CDR1 SGHTA, CDR2 FQGNSA. CDR3 in amino acids: CASSLGPANGYTF. CDR3 bases: TGTGCCAGCAGCTTGGGCCCGGCCAATGGCTACACCTTC.

The V and J genes are TRBV28 and TRBJ2-1; 10 nucleotides match TRBD2. This CDR3 contains 16 residues. The germline gives CDR1 MDHEN, CDR2 SYDVKM. V lost 2 bases and J lost 8; bases outside the gene matches: 9. CDR3 in amino acids: CASSLMASGRSDEQFF. CDR3 DNA: TGTGCCAGCAGTTTAATGGCTAGCGGGAGATCGGATGAGCAGTTCTTC. The entire variable domain, with the rest obtained from reference TRBV28 and TRBJ2-1, is as follows: DVKVTQSSRYLVKRTGEKVFLECVQDMDHENMFWYRQDPGLGLRLIYFSYDVKMKEKGDIPEGYSVSREKKERFSLILESASTNQTSMYLCASSLMASGRSDEQFFGPGTRLTVL.

J is TRBJ2-1 and V is TRBV5-5; no clear D. V was trimmed by 1 base and J by 5 bases, leaving 19 bases between them. Per the germline V gene, CDR1 is SGHKS and CDR2 is YYEKEE (reference sequence). The CDR3 loop spans 17 amino acids. The CDR3 sequence is CASSLTPQVGRHNEQFF. The CDR3, as DNA: TGTGCCAGCAGCTTGACACCGCAGGTAGGCAGACACAATGAGCAGTTCTTC.

This clone has just one count. The chain recombines TRBV5-1 with TRBJ2-7, with a weak D call TRBD1 (5 bases). The V end lost 0 bases, the J end lost 5 bases, and 15 bases lay between the germline ends. The CDR3 contains 15 residues. Germline CDR1 reads SGHRS; CDR2 reads YFSETQ. The CDR3 DNA reads as TGCGCCAGCAGCTTGGTGGGGCCCTCAGCCGACGAGCAGTACTTC. Amino acid sequence: CASSLVGPSADEQYF.